This T cell receptor beta chain was found in a study of T-cell reconstitution after alpha-beta-depleted transplantation in children. The V segment lost 5 bases and the J segment 3 bases; nucleotides outside the gene matches: 9. The CDR3 loop spans 16 amino acids. Germline V gives CDR1 SGHAT, CDR2 FQDESV (reference sequence). Preparation of the TCRbeta library was carried out with unique molecular identifiers. TCRdb processed the PCR reads anew with MiXCR; each CDR3 protein has one entry. The sample includes hundreds of thousands of distinct CDR3 sequences, about 17% of them seen just once. This chain links TRBV11-1 with TRBJ2-7; TRBD2 aligns across 11 bases. This clonotype was sampled from a human donor who donated a stem cell graft to a child with acute lymphoblastic leukemia. This specimen was PBMCs from the stem cell graft donor, taken from the stem cell graft. The CDR3 DNA reads as TGTGCCAGCAGCCCGGTGACTAGCGGGATGGTCTACGAGCAGTACTTC. Amino acid sequence: CASSPVTSGMVYEQYF. Together with reference TRBV11-1 and TRBJ2-7, the CDR3 gives the full variable domain: EAEVAQSPRYKITEKSQAVAFWCDPISGHATLYWYRQILGQGPELLVQFQDESVVDDSQLPKDRFSAERLKGVDSTLKIQPAELGDSAMYLCASSPVTSGMVYEQYFGPGTRLTVT.